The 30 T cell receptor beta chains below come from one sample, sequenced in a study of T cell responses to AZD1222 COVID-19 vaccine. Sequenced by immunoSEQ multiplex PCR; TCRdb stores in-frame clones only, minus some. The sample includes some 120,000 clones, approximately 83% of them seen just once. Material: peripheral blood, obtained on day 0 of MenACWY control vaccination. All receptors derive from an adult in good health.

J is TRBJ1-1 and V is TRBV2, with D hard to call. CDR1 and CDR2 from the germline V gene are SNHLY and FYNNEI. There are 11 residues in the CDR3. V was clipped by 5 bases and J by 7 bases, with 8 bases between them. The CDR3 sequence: CASSRIVEAFF. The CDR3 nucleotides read TGTGCCAGCAGTAGGATCGTTGAAGCTTTCTTT.

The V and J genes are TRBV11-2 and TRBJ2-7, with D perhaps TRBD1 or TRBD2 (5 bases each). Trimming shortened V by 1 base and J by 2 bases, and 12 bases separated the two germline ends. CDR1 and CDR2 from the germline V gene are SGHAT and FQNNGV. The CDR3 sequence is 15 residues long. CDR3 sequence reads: CASSLGGTAAYEQYF. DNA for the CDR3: TGTGCCAGCAGCTTAGGGGGGACGGCAGCCTACGAGCAGTACTTC.

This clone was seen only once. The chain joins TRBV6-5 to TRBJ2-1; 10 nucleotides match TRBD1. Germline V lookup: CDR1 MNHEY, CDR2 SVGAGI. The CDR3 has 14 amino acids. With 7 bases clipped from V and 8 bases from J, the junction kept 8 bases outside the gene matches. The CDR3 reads CASIPGTGDHEQFF. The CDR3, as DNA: TGTGCCAGCATCCCCGGGACAGGGGACCATGAGCAGTTCTTC.

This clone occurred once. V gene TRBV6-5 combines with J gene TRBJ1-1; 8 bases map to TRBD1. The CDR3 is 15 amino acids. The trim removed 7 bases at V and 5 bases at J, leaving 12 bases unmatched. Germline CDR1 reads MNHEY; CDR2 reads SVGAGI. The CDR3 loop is CASTITRTGFTEAFF. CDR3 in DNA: TGTGCCAGCACCATAACTAGGACAGGGTTTACTGAAGCTTTCTTT.

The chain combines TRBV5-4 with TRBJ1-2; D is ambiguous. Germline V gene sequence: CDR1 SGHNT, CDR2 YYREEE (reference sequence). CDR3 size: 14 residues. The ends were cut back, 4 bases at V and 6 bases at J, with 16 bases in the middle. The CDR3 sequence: CASSPPPGKDGYTF. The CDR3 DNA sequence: TGTGCCAGCAGCCCCCCTCCGGGAAAGGATGGCTACACCTTC.

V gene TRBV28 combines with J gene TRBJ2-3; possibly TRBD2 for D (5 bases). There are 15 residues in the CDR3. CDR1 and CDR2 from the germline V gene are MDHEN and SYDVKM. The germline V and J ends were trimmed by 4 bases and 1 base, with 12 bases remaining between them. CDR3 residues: CASSWERKGTDTQYF. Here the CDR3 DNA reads TGTGCCAGCAGTTGGGAGCGGAAGGGCACAGATACGCAGTATTTT.

CDR3: CASSYSIYFENTEAFF. The CDR3 DNA is TGTGCCAGCAGTTACTCCATTTATTTTGAGAACACTGAAGCTTTCTTT. The gene calls are TRBV6-6 and TRBJ1-1, with D hard to call. Trimming stripped 0 bases from V and 1 base from J, with 12 bases between. This CDR3 region has 16 residues. Germline assignment: CDR1 MNHNY and CDR2 SVGAGI (reference sequence).

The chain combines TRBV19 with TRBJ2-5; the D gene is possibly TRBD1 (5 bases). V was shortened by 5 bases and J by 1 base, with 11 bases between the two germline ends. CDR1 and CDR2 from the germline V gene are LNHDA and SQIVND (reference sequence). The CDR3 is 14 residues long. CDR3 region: CASSPPGSQETQYF. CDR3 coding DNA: TGTGCCAGTAGTCCACCAGGGTCCCAAGAGACCCAGTACTTC.

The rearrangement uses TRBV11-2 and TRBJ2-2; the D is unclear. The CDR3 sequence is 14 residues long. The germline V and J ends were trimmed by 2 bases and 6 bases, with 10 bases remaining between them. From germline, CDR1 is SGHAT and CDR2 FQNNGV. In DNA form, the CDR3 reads TGTGCCAGCAGCTTATCTGTCGGTCCCGGGGAGCTGTTTTTT. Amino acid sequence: CASSLSVGPGELFF.

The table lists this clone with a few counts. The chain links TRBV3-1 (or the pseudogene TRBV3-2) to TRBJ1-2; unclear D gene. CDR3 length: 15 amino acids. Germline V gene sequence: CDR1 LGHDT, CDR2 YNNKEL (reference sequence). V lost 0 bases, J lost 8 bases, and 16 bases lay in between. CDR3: CASSQDYPLGQGYTF. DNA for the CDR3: TGTGCCAGCAGCCAAGATTACCCCTTGGGCCAGGGCTACACCTTC.

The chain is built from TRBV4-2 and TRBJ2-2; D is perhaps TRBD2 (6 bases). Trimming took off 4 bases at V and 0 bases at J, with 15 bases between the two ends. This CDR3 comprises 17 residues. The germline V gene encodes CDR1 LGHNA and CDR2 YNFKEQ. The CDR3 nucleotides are TGTGCCAGCAGCCGGGGGGACCGAGACGCGAACACCGGGGAGCTGTTTTTT. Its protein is CASSRGDRDANTGELFF.

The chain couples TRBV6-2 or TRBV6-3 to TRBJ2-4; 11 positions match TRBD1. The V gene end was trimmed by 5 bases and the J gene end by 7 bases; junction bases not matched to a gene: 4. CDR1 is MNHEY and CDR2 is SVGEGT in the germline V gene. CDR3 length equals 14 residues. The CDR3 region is CASSTRDRGNIQYF. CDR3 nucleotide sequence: TGTGCCAGCAGTACGCGGGACAGGGGGAACATTCAGTACTTC.

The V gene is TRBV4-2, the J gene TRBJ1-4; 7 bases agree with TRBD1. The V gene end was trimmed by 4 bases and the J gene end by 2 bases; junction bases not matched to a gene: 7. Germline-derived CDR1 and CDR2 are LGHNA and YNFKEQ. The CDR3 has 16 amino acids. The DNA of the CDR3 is TGTGCCAGCAGCCGATACAGGGGTGAGACTAATGAAAAACTGTTTTTT. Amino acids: CASSRYRGETNEKLFF.

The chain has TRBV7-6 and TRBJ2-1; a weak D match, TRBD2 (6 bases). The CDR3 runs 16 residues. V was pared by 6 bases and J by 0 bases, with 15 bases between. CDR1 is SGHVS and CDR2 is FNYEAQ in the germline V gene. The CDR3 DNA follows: TGTGCCAGCAGGGCCCGGGACTCGAGCTCCTACAATGAGCAGTTCTTC. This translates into CASRARDSSSYNEQFF.

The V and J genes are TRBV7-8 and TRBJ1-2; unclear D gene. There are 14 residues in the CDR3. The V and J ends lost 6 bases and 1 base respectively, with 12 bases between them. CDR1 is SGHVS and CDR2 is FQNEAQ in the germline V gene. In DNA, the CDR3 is TGTGCCAGCAGGCCACGCGGTCTTAACTATGGCTACACCTTC. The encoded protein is CASRPRGLNYGYTF.

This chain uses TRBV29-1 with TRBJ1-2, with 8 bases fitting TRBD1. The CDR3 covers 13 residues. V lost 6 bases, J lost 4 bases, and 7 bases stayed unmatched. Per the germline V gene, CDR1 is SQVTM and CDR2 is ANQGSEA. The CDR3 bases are TGCAGCGTCGACAGGGGAATCGGCTATGGCTACACCTTC. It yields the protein CSVDRGIGYGYTF.

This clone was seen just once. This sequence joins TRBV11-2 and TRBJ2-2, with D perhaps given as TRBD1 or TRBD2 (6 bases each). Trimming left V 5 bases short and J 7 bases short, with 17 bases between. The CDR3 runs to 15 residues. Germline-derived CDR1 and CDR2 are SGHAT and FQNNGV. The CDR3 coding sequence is TGTGCCAGCAGCAGGGAGCGAGGGGGGTACGGGGAGCTGTTTTTT. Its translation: CASSRERGGYGELFF.

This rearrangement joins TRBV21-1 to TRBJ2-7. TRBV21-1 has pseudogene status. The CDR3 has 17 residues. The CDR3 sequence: CASSNLPHENLSYEQYF. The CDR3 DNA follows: TGTGCCAGCAGCAACTTACCTCACGAAAACCTCTCCTACGAGCAGTACTTC.

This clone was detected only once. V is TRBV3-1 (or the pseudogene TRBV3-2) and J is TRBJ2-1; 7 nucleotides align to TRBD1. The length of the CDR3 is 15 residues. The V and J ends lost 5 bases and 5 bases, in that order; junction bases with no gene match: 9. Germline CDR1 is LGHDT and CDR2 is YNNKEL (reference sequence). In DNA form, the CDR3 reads TGTGCCAGCAGCTTGGACAGGCCGGGAAACAATGAGCAGTTCTTC. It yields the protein CASSLDRPGNNEQFF.

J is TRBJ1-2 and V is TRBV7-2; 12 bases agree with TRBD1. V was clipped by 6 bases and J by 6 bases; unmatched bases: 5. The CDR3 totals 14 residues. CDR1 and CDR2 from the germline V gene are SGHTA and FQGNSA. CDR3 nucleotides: TGTGCCAGCAGACCAGGGACAGGGGGCGATGGCTACACCTTC. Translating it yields CASRPGTGGDGYTF.

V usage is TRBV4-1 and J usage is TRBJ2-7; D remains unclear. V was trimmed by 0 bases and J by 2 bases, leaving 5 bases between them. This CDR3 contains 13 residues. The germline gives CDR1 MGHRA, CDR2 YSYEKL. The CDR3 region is CASSQDGPYEQYF. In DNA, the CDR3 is TGCGCCAGCAGCCAAGATGGCCCCTACGAGCAGTACTTC.

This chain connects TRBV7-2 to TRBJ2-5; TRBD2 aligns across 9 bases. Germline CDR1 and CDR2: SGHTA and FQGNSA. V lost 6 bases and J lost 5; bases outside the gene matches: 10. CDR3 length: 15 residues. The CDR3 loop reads CASRQISGGLETQYF. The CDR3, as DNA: TGTGCCAGCAGACAGATCAGCGGGGGGTTGGAGACCCAGTACTTC.

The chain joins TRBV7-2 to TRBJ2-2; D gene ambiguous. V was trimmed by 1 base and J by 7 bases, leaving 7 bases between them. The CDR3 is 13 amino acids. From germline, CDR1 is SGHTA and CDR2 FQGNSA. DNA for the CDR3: TGTGCCAGCAGCTTAGAAATGGGCGGGGAGCTGTTTTTT. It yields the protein CASSLEMGGELFF.

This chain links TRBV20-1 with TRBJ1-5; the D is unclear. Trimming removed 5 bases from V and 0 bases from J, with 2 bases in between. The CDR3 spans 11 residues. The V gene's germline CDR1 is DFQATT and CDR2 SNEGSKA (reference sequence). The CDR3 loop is CSALSNQPQHF. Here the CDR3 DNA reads TGCAGTGCTCTTAGCAATCAGCCCCAGCATTTT.

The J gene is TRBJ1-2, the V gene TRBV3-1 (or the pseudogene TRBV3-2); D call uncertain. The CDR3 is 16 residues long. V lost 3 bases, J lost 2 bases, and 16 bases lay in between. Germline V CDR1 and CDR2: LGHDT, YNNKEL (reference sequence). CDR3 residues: CASSQANPLLNYGYTF. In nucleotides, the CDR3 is TGTGCCAGCAGCCAGGCTAATCCATTACTCAACTATGGCTACACCTTC.

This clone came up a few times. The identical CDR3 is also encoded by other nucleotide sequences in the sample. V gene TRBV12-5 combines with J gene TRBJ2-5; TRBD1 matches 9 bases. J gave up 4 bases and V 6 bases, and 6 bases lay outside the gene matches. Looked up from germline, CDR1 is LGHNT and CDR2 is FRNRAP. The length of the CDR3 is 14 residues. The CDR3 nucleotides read TGTGCTAGTGGACGGGGACAGGGTGGAGAGACCCAGTACTTC. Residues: CASGRGQGGETQYF.

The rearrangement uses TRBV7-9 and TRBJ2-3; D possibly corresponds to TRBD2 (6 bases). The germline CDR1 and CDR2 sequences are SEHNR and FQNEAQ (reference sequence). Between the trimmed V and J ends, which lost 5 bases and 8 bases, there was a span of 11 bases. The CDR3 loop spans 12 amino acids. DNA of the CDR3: TGTGCCAGCAGCCCGGGTAGCGGTACGCAGTATTTT. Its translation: CASSPGSGTQYF.

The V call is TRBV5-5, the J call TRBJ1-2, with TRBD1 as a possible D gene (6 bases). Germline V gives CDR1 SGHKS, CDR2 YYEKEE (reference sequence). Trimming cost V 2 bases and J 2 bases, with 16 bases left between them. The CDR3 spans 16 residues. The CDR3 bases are TGTGCCAGCAGCTTAGGGGGGCGCCCTGGAAACTATGGCTACACCTTC. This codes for CASSLGGRPGNYGYTF.

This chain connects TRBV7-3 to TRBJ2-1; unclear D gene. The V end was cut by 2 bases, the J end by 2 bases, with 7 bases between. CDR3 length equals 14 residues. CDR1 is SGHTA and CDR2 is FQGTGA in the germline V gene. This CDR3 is CASSLDGPYNEQFF. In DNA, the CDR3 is TGTGCCAGCAGCTTAGATGGTCCCTACAATGAGCAGTTCTTC.

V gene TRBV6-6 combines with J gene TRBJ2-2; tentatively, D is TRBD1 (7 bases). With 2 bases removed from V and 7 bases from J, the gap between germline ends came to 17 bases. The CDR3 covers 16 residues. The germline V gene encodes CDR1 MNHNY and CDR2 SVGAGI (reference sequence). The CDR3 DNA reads TGTGCCAGCAGTTACCGGGGGACAGATGGGAACGGGGAGCTGTTTTTT. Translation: CASSYRGTDGNGELFF.